These 5 T cell receptor beta chains share one sample of origin, sequenced in a study of OX40 agonist ivuxolimab in advanced cancers. TCRdb's copy holds only in-frame clones and misses some; the assay was immunoSEQ multiplex PCR. This table holds around 41,000 clones, about 82% found once. Sequencing used CD4+ or CD8+ T cells sorted from blood, obtained in a trial of the OX40 agonist ivuxolimab. All receptors derive from an adult with an advanced solid tumor such as melanoma, head and neck, liver or kidney cancer.

The J gene is TRBJ2-7, the V gene TRBV7-2; the D is unclear. The V end lost 4 bases, the J end lost 0 bases, and 16 bases lay between the germline ends. CDR1 and CDR2 (germline): SGHTA, FQGNSA. CDR3 length: 16 residues. CDR3 sequence (DNA): TGTGCCAGCAGCTCGGACCTCAATCGGGCCTCCTACGAGCAGTACTTC. Translation: CASSSDLNRASYEQYF.

The rearrangement links TRBV4-2 to TRBJ2-7; D may be TRBD1 or TRBD2 (6 bases each). V dropped 0 bases and J dropped 0 bases, with 18 bases sitting between them. Germline CDR1 and CDR2: LGHNA and YNFKEQ. This CDR3 is 18 amino acids long. CDR3 loop: CASSQDLVGGTASYEQYF. The DNA for the CDR3 is TGTGCCAGCAGCCAAGATCTAGTAGGGGGGACTGCCTCCTACGAGCAGTACTTC.

The chain is built from TRBV11-2 and TRBJ2-1, with 9 bases fitting TRBD1. Germline CDR1 SGHAT, CDR2 FQNNGV. V shed 3 bases and J 0 bases; nucleotides not matched to a gene: 0. This CDR3 region has 15 residues. CDR3 bases: TGTGCCAGCAGCTTGACAGGGGGCTCCTACAATGAGCAGTTCTTC. Amino acids: CASSLTGGSYNEQFF.

This clone was observed a few times. V gene TRBV28 combines with J gene TRBJ1-2, with D tentatively TRBD1 (6 bases). This CDR3 is 12 amino acids long. Germline CDR1 and CDR2: MDHEN and SYDVKM. The V end was cut by 4 bases, the J end by 5 bases, with 8 bases between. CDR3 sequence: CASSSRGYGYTF. DNA for the CDR3: TGTGCCAGCAGTTCAAGGGGGTATGGCTACACCTTC.

The rearrangement joins TRBV28 to TRBJ2-5; no firm D call. Germline CDR1 reads MDHEN; CDR2 reads SYDVKM. Trimming took off 3 bases at V and 5 bases at J, with 10 bases between the two ends. This CDR3 has 13 residues. The chain's CDR3 is CASSLSPMETQYF. For the CDR3, the DNA is TGTGCCAGCAGTTTGAGTCCGATGGAGACCCAGTACTTC.